The 31 T cell receptor beta chains below all came from one sample that was sequenced in a study of CD8 T cells in ankylosing spondylitis. General study results and limits: Ankylosing spondylitis blood appeared to carry a characteristic TCR beta motif of several highly homologous variants.

No cognate antigen is known for these TCRs. MiXCR, applied by TCRdb to the 5' RACE reads, yields one record per CDR3 protein. The sample records roughly 440,000 distinct CDR3 sequences, about 15% being singletons. The sequencing input was blood, either unsorted or a sorted T cell fraction (not recorded which). These receptors were taken from a male donor with ankylosing spondylitis.

The chain carries TRBV19 and TRBJ2-5; D possibly matches TRBD1 or TRBD2 (6 bases each). V lost 6 bases, J lost 4 bases, and 15 bases lay in between. CDR1 LNHDA and CDR2 SQIVND come from the germline V gene (reference sequence). The length of the CDR3 is 14 residues. The CDR3 here is CASRKGGLGETQYF. For the CDR3, the DNA is TGTGCCAGTAGAAAGGGGGGATTAGGAGAGACCCAGTACTTC. Based on the CDR3 plus reference TRBV19 and TRBJ2-5, the full variable domain is DGGITQSPKYLFRKEGQNVTLSCEQNLNHDAMYWYRQDPGQGLRLIYYSQIVNDFQKGDIAEGYSVSREKKESFPLTVTSAQKNPTAFYLCASRKGGLGETQYFGPGTRLLVL.

This sequence joins TRBV15 and TRBJ2-5; 7 bases match TRBD2. From germline, CDR1 is LNHNV and CDR2 YYDKDF (reference sequence). CDR3 size: 14 residues. The V segment lost 5 bases and the J segment 5 bases; nucleotides outside the gene matches: 8. The chain's CDR3 is CATSGGGIRETQYF. The CDR3 nucleotides are TGTGCCACCAGCGGGGGAGGGATCCGGGAGACCCAGTACTTC.

This clonotype has more than one count but fewer than ten. The chain uses TRBV7-8 and TRBJ1-1; weak D call: TRBD1 (6 bases). The germline gives CDR1 SGHVS, CDR2 FQNEAQ. This CDR3 comprises 15 residues. V was shortened by 3 bases and J by 5 bases, with 16 bases between the two germline ends. This chain's CDR3 is CASSLPTQGRTEAFF. As DNA, the CDR3 is TGTGCCAGCAGCTTGCCAACACAGGGTAGGACTGAAGCTTTCTTT.

Only a few counts were recorded for this clonotype. The chain carries TRBV5-1 and TRBJ2-2; perhaps TRBD1 as D (6 bases). Trimming shortened V by 0 bases and J by 5 bases, and 17 bases separated the two germline ends. This CDR3 is built from 17 residues. Germline V gives CDR1 SGHRS, CDR2 YFSETQ. CDR3 amino acids: CASSLAGISQGTGELFF. DNA of the CDR3: TGCGCCAGCAGCTTGGCCGGTATCTCCCAGGGGACCGGGGAGCTGTTTTTT.

The CDR3 DNA follows: TGTGCCAGCTCACCAGCCTATGGGGCCCGGAACACTGAAGCTTTCTTT. Protein sequence: CASSPAYGARNTEAFF. The V call is TRBV18, the J call TRBJ1-1, with a weak D call TRBD1 (5 bases). Germline CDR1 is KGHSH and CDR2 is LQKENI. V lost 2 bases and J 1 base, leaving 14 bases between the germline ends. The length of the CDR3 is 16 residues.

The chain carries TRBV28 and TRBJ2-7, with TRBD1 identical over 9 bases. Germline V gives CDR1 MDHEN, CDR2 SYDVKM. This CDR3 has 17 amino acids. V lost 6 bases, J lost 4 bases, and 16 bases stayed unmatched. The DNA of the CDR3 is TGTGCCAGCAGCTACGGTTACACGGGGACAGGGTTTTACGAGCAGTACTTC. This encodes CASSYGYTGTGFYEQYF.

This clonotype was seen a few times. The rearrangement joins TRBV7-2 to TRBJ1-5; D perhaps matches TRBD1 (5 bases). This CDR3 has 17 residues. V was cut by 2 bases and J by 2 bases, with 16 bases left in between. Germline-derived CDR1 and CDR2 are SGHTA and FQGNSA. This CDR3 reads CASSLRAGGFGNQPQHF. CDR3 nucleotide sequence: TGTGCCAGCAGCTTAAGGGCGGGGGGGTTCGGCAATCAGCCCCAGCATTTT.

This clonotype has only a few counts. The J gene is TRBJ2-3, the V gene TRBV2; no firm D call. CDR3 length: 14 amino acids. The germline CDR1 and CDR2 sequences are SNHLY and FYNNEI. Trimming cost V 7 bases and J 0 bases, with 11 bases left between them. The CDR3 here is CASTGLGSTDTQYF. The DNA for the CDR3 is TGTGCCAGCACAGGATTAGGAAGCACAGATACGCAGTATTTT.

V usage is TRBV5-6 and J usage is TRBJ1-5, with TRBD1 identical over 11 bases. CDR3 length equals 15 residues. Germline trimming cut 4 bases from V and 7 bases from J; bases unmatched to any gene: 7. Germline CDR1 reads SGHDT; CDR2 reads YYEEEE. Here the CDR3 reads CASSAWGTGGQPQHF. DNA for the CDR3: TGTGCCAGCAGCGCGTGGGGGACAGGGGGACAGCCCCAGCATTTT.

The chain joins TRBV4-1 to TRBJ2-3, with D possibly TRBD2 on 6 matching bases. Germline assignment: CDR1 MGHRA and CDR2 YSYEKL. V was shortened by 3 bases and J by 6 bases, with 16 bases between the two germline ends. The CDR3 extends over 15 amino acids. CDR3 DNA sequence: TGCGCCAGCAGCCAGCAACTAGCCGTTGAGGATACGCAGTATTTT. Protein sequence: CASSQQLAVEDTQYF.

To note about this clonotype: This could be a read error, since a much larger clone is one nucleotide away. The gene calls are TRBV29-1 and TRBJ1-2; unclear D gene. CDR3 length: 10 amino acids. The germline V gene encodes CDR1 SQVTM and CDR2 ANQGSEA. V lost 4 bases, J lost 9 bases, and 9 bases lay in between. The CDR3 DNA reads as TGCAGCGTTGCCACAGCCAGCTACACCTTC. This encodes CSVATASYTF.

This clonotype has a count of ten or more. The chain uses TRBV10-3 and TRBJ2-5; unclear D gene. This CDR3 contains 12 residues. The V end lost 0 bases, the J end lost 5 bases, and 4 bases lay between the germline ends. Looked up from germline, CDR1 is ENHRY and CDR2 is SYGVKD. Here the CDR3 reads CAISESRETQYF. CDR3 nucleotides: TGTGCCATCAGTGAGTCGAGGGAGACCCAGTACTTC.

In its sample, this clonotype was seen a few times. The V call is TRBV4-2, the J call TRBJ1-1; TRBD1 matches 7 bases. The CDR3 covers 14 residues. Per the germline V gene, CDR1 is LGHNA and CDR2 is YNFKEQ. V was pared by 5 bases and J by 1 base, with 4 bases of the junction left unmatched. In DNA, the CDR3 is TGTGCCAGCAGCGAACAGGGGCAGAACACTGAAGCTTTCTTT. As protein: CASSEQGQNTEAFF.

The rearrangement links TRBV27 to TRBJ2-7; TRBD2 aligns across 9 bases. The trim removed 2 bases at V and 6 bases at J, leaving 5 bases unmatched. This CDR3 has 14 residues. CDR1 and CDR2 from the germline V gene are MNHEY and SMNVEV (reference sequence). CDR3 DNA: TGTGCCAGCAGTTTAATAGCGGGAGTAAGCGAGCAGTACTTC. Amino acid sequence: CASSLIAGVSEQYF.

This chain uses TRBV20-1 with TRBJ2-7; 9 bases fit TRBD1. The CDR3 spans 14 residues. The trim removed 0 bases at V and 6 bases at J, leaving 6 bases unmatched. The V gene's germline CDR1 is DFQATT and CDR2 SNEGSKA (reference sequence). As DNA, the CDR3 is TGCAGTGCTAGAGACCCGGGACAGGGAGTCGAGCAGTACTTC. It codes for CSARDPGQGVEQYF.

This clonotype turned up a few times. This chain links TRBV3-1 with TRBJ2-7; 8 bases match TRBD2. Germline V gene lookup returns CDR1 LGHDT and CDR2 YNNKEL (reference sequence). V shed 3 bases, J shed 7 bases, and the junction held 8 bases outside the gene matches. The CDR3 extends over 14 amino acids. Here the CDR3 DNA reads TGTGCCAGCAGCCAGATAGCGGGACCTACGGAGCAGTACTTC. Its translation: CASSQIAGPTEQYF.

V usage is TRBV27 and J usage is TRBJ2-1, with D tentatively TRBD1 (6 bases). The CDR3 has 15 amino acids. V lost 3 bases, J lost 2 bases, and 11 bases lay in between. The V gene's germline CDR1 is MNHEY and CDR2 SMNVEV (reference sequence). The CDR3 spells CASSLQGFPYNEQFF. The CDR3 DNA reads as TGTGCCAGCAGTTTGCAGGGGTTCCCCTACAATGAGCAGTTCTTC.

This clonotype was seen only a few times. The rearrangement links TRBV10-3 to TRBJ2-5; the match to TRBD1 covers 7 bases. With V trimmed by 8 bases and J by 5 bases, 5 bases remained unmatched. The CDR3 spans 12 residues. Germline V gene data show CDR1 as ENHRY and CDR2 as SYGVKD. The CDR3, as DNA: TGTGCCATCGGACAGGAGAGGGAGACCCAGTACTTC. Translated, it gives CAIGQERETQYF.

This clonotype was observed a handful of times. The chain joins TRBV18 to TRBJ1-1; D call uncertain. Germline loops: CDR1 KGHSH, CDR2 LQKENI. Trimming cost V 0 bases and J 1 base, with 9 bases left between them. This CDR3 contains 15 residues. CDR3 coding DNA: TGTGCCAGCTCACCACCCGCCCCGGGGAACACTGAAGCTTTCTTT. Its protein is CASSPPAPGNTEAFF.

The CDR3 DNA sequence: TGTGCCAGCACCCCGGGACTAGCGGGGGGTTACGAGCAGTACTTC. It is translated as CASTPGLAGGYEQYF. The V call is TRBV12-3 or TRBV12-4, the J call TRBJ2-7; TRBD2 matches at 15 bases. The CDR3 has 15 amino acids. The trim removed 7 bases at V and 4 bases at J, leaving 5 bases unmatched.

The V gene is TRBV6-2 or TRBV6-3, the J gene TRBJ2-4; possible D gene TRBD1, 5 bases. This CDR3 region has 13 residues. Germline values: CDR1 MNHEY, CDR2 SVGEGT. Trimming cost V 4 bases and J 4 bases, with 8 bases left between them. The CDR3 DNA sequence: TGTGCCAGCAGTTTGACAGAGAAAAACATTCAGTACTTC. Translation gives CASSLTEKNIQYF.

This clonotype was detected only a few times. The chain links TRBV7-3 to TRBJ2-7; D is unresolved. This CDR3 region has 14 residues. Per the germline V gene, CDR1 is SGHTA and CDR2 is FQGTGA. V was pared by 1 base and J by 2 bases, with 9 bases between. The CDR3 nucleotides are TGTGCCAGCAGCTTAATCGAGTCAGCCTACGAGCAGTACTTC. Its protein is CASSLIESAYEQYF.

This clonotype has ten or more counts. The rearrangement joins TRBV20-1 to TRBJ1-2; D is possibly TRBD1 (6 bases). V lost 6 bases to trimming and J lost 1 base, with 12 bases between them. CDR1 and CDR2 (germline): DFQATT, SNEGSKA (reference sequence). This CDR3 spans 13 amino acids. The CDR3 sequence: CSAKRQDNYGYTF. CDR3 DNA sequence: TGCAGTGCCAAACGACAGGATAACTATGGCTACACCTTC.

This rearrangement joins TRBV12-5 to TRBJ1-1; no firm D call. Germline V gene data show CDR1 as LGHNT and CDR2 as FRNRAP. The CDR3 totals 15 residues. V dropped 5 bases and J dropped 1 base, with 14 bases sitting between them. Here the CDR3 reads CASGKSWTENTEAFF. The CDR3 DNA reads as TGTGCTAGTGGTAAATCCTGGACGGAGAACACTGAAGCTTTCTTT.

This clonotype showed up just a few times. This chain joins TRBV20-1 and TRBJ1-1; 9 nucleotides align to TRBD1. Germline CDR1 and CDR2: DFQATT and SNEGSKA (reference sequence). The length of the CDR3 is 14 residues. Germline trimming cut 2 bases from V and 1 base from J; bases unmatched to any gene: 2. CDR3: CSARLQGANTEAFF. The CDR3 DNA reads as TGCAGTGCTAGACTACAGGGGGCGAACACTGAAGCTTTCTTT.

This chain joins TRBV6-1 and TRBJ1-6; D may be TRBD1 (5 bases). Trimming cost V 6 bases and J 14 bases, with 26 bases left between them. CDR1 MNHNS and CDR2 SASEGT come from the germline V gene. The CDR3 totals 16 residues. The CDR3 is CASSRASGTPLGALHF. Here the CDR3 DNA reads TGTGCCAGCAGCCGCGCCTCCGGGACGCCTCTCGGGGCCCTCCACTTT.

In this sample, this clonotype turned up a few times. The CDR3 sequence: CASSLERPQQYF. The CDR3 DNA follows: TGTGCCAGCAGCTTAGAGAGACCCCAGCAGTACTTC. The chain links TRBV7-9 to TRBJ2-7; D is ambiguous. The V gene lost 1 base and the J gene lost 8 bases, with 9 bases spanning the gap. Germline loops: CDR1 SEHNR, CDR2 FQNEAQ (reference sequence). This CDR3 is 12 amino acids long.

A few counts support this clonotype. The chain uses TRBV20-1 and TRBJ2-7, with a weak D call TRBD1 (6 bases). This CDR3 is 14 amino acids long. In germline, CDR1 is DFQATT, CDR2 SNEGSKA (reference sequence). V was trimmed by 0 bases and J by 0 bases, leaving 9 bases between them. For the CDR3, the DNA is TGCAGTGCTAGAGACGTCAGGGGCTCCTACGAGCAGTACTTC. Its protein is CSARDVRGSYEQYF.

This clonotype was detected a few times. The chain uses TRBV10-2 and TRBJ2-7; D remains ambiguous. Germline-derived CDR1 and CDR2 are WSHSY and SAAADI. V was clipped by 7 bases and J by 0 bases, with 19 bases between them. This CDR3 spans 16 amino acids. The CDR3 DNA follows: TGCGCCAGCATGGATATTTATGCGGCGCTCTCCTACGAGCAGTACTTC. This sequence encodes CASMDIYAALSYEQYF.

The rearrangement uses TRBV19 and TRBJ2-7; 10 bases map to TRBD2. V shed 3 bases, J shed 4 bases, and the junction held 9 bases outside the gene matches. Per the germline V gene, CDR1 is LNHDA and CDR2 is SQIVND (reference sequence). This CDR3 is 16 amino acids long. Here the CDR3 reads CASSILGASGSYEQYF. For the CDR3, the DNA is TGTGCCAGTAGTATCCTCGGGGCTAGCGGGAGTTACGAGCAGTACTTC.

The CDR3 region has the DNA TGTGCCATCAAGGGACAGGGGAGCACCGGGGAGCTGTTTTTT. Amino acid sequence: CAIKGQGSTGELFF. The chain carries TRBV10-3 and TRBJ2-2; 10 nucleotides line up with TRBD1. CDR3 length: 14 residues. Germline V lookup: CDR1 ENHRY, CDR2 SYGVKD. V gave up 7 bases and J gave up 4 bases; unmatched junction bases: 3.